The T cell receptor beta chain under discussion was sequenced for a study of blood T cell repertoires in COVID-19. Background on the study: The analysed material was cDNA or gDNA that came from T cells, B-cell-depleted T cells, or PBMCs.

The ends lost 5 bases at V and 3 bases at J; junction bases unmatched: 8. The CDR3 has 16 residues. CDR1 SEHNR and CDR2 FQNEAQ come from the germline V gene (reference sequence). The table came from immunoSEQ multiplex PCR; TCRdb's copy has only in-frame clones and leaves some out. The table lists roughly 250,000 clones, roughly 87% of them singletons. The sequence derives from a woman in her thirties with acute COVID-19. The chain combines TRBV7-9 with TRBJ1-5; 9 bases fit TRBD1. The specimen was PBMCs or T cells enriched from blood (not recorded which). The CDR3 DNA reads as TGTGCCAGCAGCCTGACAGGGGGAGTCGACAATCAGCCCCAGCATTTT. Translated, it gives CASSLTGGVDNQPQHF.